Given below is one TCR beta chain in context. Germline-derived CDR1 and CDR2 are MGHDK and SYGVNS. There are 14 residues in the CDR3. Trimming took 6 bases from V and 9 from J; bases not matched to a gene: 7. These data originate in a study of blood T cell repertoires in COVID-19. About the study: The United States, Italy and Spain supplied acute and convalescent COVID-19 samples. T cells, B-cell-depleted T cells, or PBMCs supplied cDNA or gDNA.

Study processing details: Nucleated cell number was recorded as an estimate derived from reference gene primer amplification. The assay was immunoSEQ multiplex PCR, and TCRdb's table has in-frame clones only and misses some. V, J and clone size were drawn from that table, and D and trimming were deduced from the DNA. The sample consists of 80,000 to 100,000 clones, about nine tenths of them appearing once. The rearrangement joins TRBV25-1 to TRBJ2-4, with 11 bases that match TRBD1. Sequences were obtained from peripheral blood. The origin of this receptor is a man in his fifties or sixties with acute or convalescent COVID-19. CDR3 coding DNA: TGTGCCAGCAGCCCCGGACAGGGGGCTCGCATTCAGTACTTC. Residues: CASSPGQGARIQYF. Full variable domain (rest looked up from reference TRBV25-1 and TRBJ2-4): EADIYQTPRYLVIGTGKKITLECSQTMGHDKMYWYQQDPGMELHLIHYSYGVNSTEKGDLSSESTVSRIRTEHFPLTLESARPSHTSQYLCASSPGQGARIQYFGAGTRLSVL.